Here is one T cell receptor beta chain with its context. What it binds is unknown. The source of the sample is a study of a mutant IDH1 vaccine in newly diagnosed glioma. Study details: In weeks 1, 3, 5, 7, 11, 15, 19 and 23, patients were vaccinated. Initiation of the vaccine course occurred 4-6 weeks after radiotherapy alone, or alongside temozolomide cycles. Patients got radiotherapy, temozolomide, or both beforehand, and most got both. Study conclusions and caveats: With respect to changes in top peripheral T cell clonotypes, pseudoprogression seemed unrelated.

V was shortened by 5 bases and J by 1 base, with 4 bases between the two germline ends. Germline V gene lookup returns CDR1 SGHTA and CDR2 FQGNSA. The CDR3 is made up of 12 amino acids. Documented time point: week 23, last vaccination. A single vaccine dose contained 300 ug of mutant IDH1 20-mer peptide, and topical imiquimod was used with it. TCRdb's copy holds only in-frame clones and misses some; the assay was immunoSEQ multiplex PCR. The profile shows 70,000 to 90,000 clones, roughly 85% of them singletons. The V call is TRBV7-2, the J call TRBJ2-3; D is unclear. Source: PBMCs, taken from a glioma patient whose treatment included an IDH1 peptide vaccine. This TCR was recovered from a young man with glioma. Some clones in this sample may be carry-over from other donors' samples. This chain's CDR3 is CASSTGTDTQYF. The CDR3, as DNA: TGTGCCAGCAGCACCGGCACAGATACGCAGTATTTT.